A selection of T cell receptor beta chains follows, all from one sample in a study of CD8 T cells in ankylosing spondylitis. TCRdb re-analysed the 5' RACE reads in MiXCR, keeping a single row per CDR3 protein. The sample yields just over 150,000 distinct CDR3 sequences, around 20% seen once. Sample: blood, either unsorted or a sorted T cell fraction (not recorded which). Every receptor here comes from a male donor with ankylosing spondylitis or in good health (not recorded which). CDR3s include the opening cysteine and the closing phenylalanine or tryptophan. Fields, in order: J gene, V gene, CDR3 protein.

TRBJ1-1 | TRBV5-1 | CASSLGFGATEAFF
TRBJ2-7 | TRBV20-1 | CSAKGPNNEQYF
TRBJ2-2 | TRBV4-2 | CASSQDTAITGELFF
TRBJ2-5 | TRBV7-3 | CASSRSSTERQETQYF
TRBJ2-2 | TRBV5-1 | CASTKSGGSLNTGELFF
TRBJ1-2 | TRBV6-5 | CASSSWTAAGYTF
TRBJ1-4 | TRBV2 | CASSWTALNEKLFF
TRBJ1-2 | TRBV7-2 | CASSLGEPNYGYTF
TRBJ2-2 | TRBV5-1 | CASSLQDRGIGELFF
TRBJ2-5 | TRBV11-2 | CASSFGAGTQGTQYF